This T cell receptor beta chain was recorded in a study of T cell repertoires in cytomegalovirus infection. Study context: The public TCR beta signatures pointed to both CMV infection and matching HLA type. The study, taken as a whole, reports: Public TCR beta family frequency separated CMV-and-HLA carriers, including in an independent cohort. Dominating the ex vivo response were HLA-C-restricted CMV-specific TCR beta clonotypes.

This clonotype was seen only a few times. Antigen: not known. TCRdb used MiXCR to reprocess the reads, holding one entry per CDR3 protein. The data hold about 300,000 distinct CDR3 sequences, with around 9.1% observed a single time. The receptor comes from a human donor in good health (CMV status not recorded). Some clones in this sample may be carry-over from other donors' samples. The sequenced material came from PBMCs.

CDR3 bases: TGCAGCGTAAGTTTCCGCACTGAAGCTTTCTTT. Its protein is CSVSFRTEAFF. The rearrangement links TRBV29-1 to TRBJ1-1; D unresolved. Trimming removed 6 bases at V and 4 bases at J, with 9 bases between. Per the germline V gene, CDR1 is SQVTM and CDR2 is ANQGSEA. The CDR3 is 11 amino acids.